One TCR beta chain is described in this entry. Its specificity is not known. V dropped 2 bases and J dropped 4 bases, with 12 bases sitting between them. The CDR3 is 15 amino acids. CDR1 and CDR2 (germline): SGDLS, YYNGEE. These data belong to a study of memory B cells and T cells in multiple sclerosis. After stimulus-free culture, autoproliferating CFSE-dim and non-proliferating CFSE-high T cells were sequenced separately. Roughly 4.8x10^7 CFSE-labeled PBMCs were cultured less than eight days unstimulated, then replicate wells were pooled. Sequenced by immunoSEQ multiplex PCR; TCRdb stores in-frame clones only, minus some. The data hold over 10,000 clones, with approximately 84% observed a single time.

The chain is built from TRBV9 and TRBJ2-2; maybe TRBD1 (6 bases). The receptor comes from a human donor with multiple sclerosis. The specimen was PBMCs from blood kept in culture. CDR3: CASSVETGATGELFF. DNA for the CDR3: TGTGCCAGCAGCGTTGAGACAGGAGCCACCGGGGAGCTGTTTTTT.